This is a list of T cell receptor beta chains from one sample in a study of cytomegalovirus exposure and HLA in healthy donors. Only in-frame clones appear in the TCRdb table, and some are missing; sequencing was by immunoSEQ multiplex PCR. This sample has approximately 220,000 clones, with about 82% found just once. Input material: PBMCs. The receptors originated from a man aged 25 to 45 in good health and CMV-seronegative. The CDR3 runs from the conserved cysteine through the conserved F or W. D genes are given only for firm matches. Clone size is given for some rows only: seen once, a few or many times, or a class if the clone is expanded.

d_call,v_call,j_call,clone_size,cdr3_nt,cdr3_aa
TRBD1,TRBV7-2,TRBJ2-3,NA,TGTGCCAGCAGCAAAATTCAGACAGGGAATACGGGAGATACGCAGTATTTT,CASSKIQTGNTGDTQYF
NA,TRBV18,TRBJ2-7,NA,TGTGCCAGCTCACCTACGGTGGAGGTGGGCTACGAGCAGTACTTC,CASSPTVEVGYEQYF
NA,TRBV5-4,TRBJ1-1,NA,TGTGCCAGCAGCCGGCCAGGGAACACTGAAGCTTTCTTT,CASSRPGNTEAFF
NA,TRBV6-5,TRBJ2-7,few,TGTGCCAGCAGTTACGGAGGGGGCGGCTACGAGCAGTACTTC,CASSYGGGGYEQYF
NA,TRBV5-4,TRBJ2-5,NA,TGTGCCAGCAGCTTGAGCGGCCAAGAGACCCAGTACTTC,CASSLSGQETQYF
NA,TRBV2,TRBJ1-1,few,TGTGCCAGCAGTGAATACGAGGAAGCTTTCTTT,CASSEYEEAFF
NA,TRBV6-5,TRBJ2-1,NA,TGTGCCAGCAGTGCCGGGGGGCTTCCCTTCAATGAGCAGTTCTTC,CASSAGGLPFNEQFF
TRBD2,TRBV7-6,TRBJ2-3,NA,TGTGCCAGCAGCCCAGCCGGGACTAGCATACCAGATACGCAGTATTTT,CASSPAGTSIPDTQYF
NA,TRBV4-3,TRBJ2-2,NA,TGCGCCAGCAGCCAAGAAATACTCACCGGGGAGCTGTTTTTT,CASSQEILTGELFF
TRBD2,TRBV29-1,TRBJ2-1,once,TGCAGCGTTGAAGATCCTAGCGGGGGGTGGAATGAGCAGTTCTTC,CSVEDPSGGWNEQFF
NA,TRBV7-2,TRBJ2-5,few,TGTGCCAGCAGCTTGAATAGAGAGACCCAGTACTTC,CASSLNRETQYF
NA,TRBV7-9,TRBJ1-1,NA,TGTGCCAGCAGCTTAGCGCGGTCGCAGCTCGGAACTGAAGCTTTCTTT,CASSLARSQLGTEAFF
NA,TRBV9,TRBJ2-3,NA,TGTGCCAGCGCCTATTCCGGGACTTCTAGCACAGATACGCAGTATTTT,CASAYSGTSSTDTQYF
TRBD2,TRBV5-6,TRBJ2-3,NA,TGTGCCAGCAGCTTTCTAGCGGGGGGACGCCCGAGCACAGATACGCAGTATTTT,CASSFLAGGRPSTDTQYF
TRBD1,TRBV25-1,TRBJ1-2,NA,TGTGCCAGCAGTGATCCGGGACAGGGGGTCGGCTACACCTTC,CASSDPGQGVGYTF
NA,TRBV2,TRBJ2-1,few,TGTGCCAGATGGGACGGATGGGGAGGCAATGAGCAGTTCTTC,CARWDGWGGNEQFF
NA,TRBV4-3,TRBJ1-3,NA,TGCGCCAGCAGCCACGAAGACCAAACAGTCGACTCTGGAAACACCATATATTTT,CASSHEDQTVDSGNTIYF
TRBD1,TRBV5-4,TRBJ2-2,NA,TGTGCCAGCAGCTGGGACAGCGAACTGTTTTTT,CASSWDSELFF
NA,TRBV6-6,TRBJ1-1,few,TGTGCCAGCAGTTACTCGGCGGGCACTGAAGCTTTCTTT,CASSYSAGTEAFF
TRBD1,TRBV27,TRBJ2-7,NA,TGTGCCAGCAGTTTGGGACCGGGACAGGGTTTCCAGCAGTACTTC,CASSLGPGQGFQQYF
TRBD1,TRBV7-9,TRBJ2-1,few,TGTGCCAGCAGCCCACAAGGGACAGGGGGTTTCTCCTACAATGAGCAGTTCTTC,CASSPQGTGGFSYNEQFF
TRBD1,TRBV7-2,TRBJ1-6,NA,TGTGCCAGCAGCTTAGGGGACAGGGAAAATTCACCCCTCCACTTT,CASSLGDRENSPLHF
NA,TRBV6-4,TRBJ2-1,NA,TGTGCCAGCAGTTCCGCAACGGAGGGGACTGAGCAGTTCTTC,CASSSATEGTEQFF
NA,TRBV7-9,TRBJ2-7,few,TGTGCCAGCAGCTCCGCCTACGAGCAGTACTTC,CASSSAYEQYF
TRBD1,TRBV7-2,TRBJ2-2,few,TGTGCCAGCAGCCTACAGGGGGGAAACACCGGGGAGCTGTTTTTT,CASSLQGGNTGELFF
NA,TRBV5-5,TRBJ2-7,once,TGTGCCAGCAGCTCCCTACCTCCCGGGGTGCGGTTTTCCGAGTCCTACGAGCAGTACTTC,CASSSLPPGVRFSESYEQYF
NA,TRBV28,TRBJ1-1,NA,TGTGCCAGCAGTTTTAGCGCCTCAAGGAACACTGAAGCTTTCTTT,CASSFSASRNTEAFF
TRBD2,TRBV10-3,TRBJ2-3,NA,TGTGCCATCAGTCCACAGACTAGCGGTGTCACAGATACGCAGTATTTT,CAISPQTSGVTDTQYF
TRBD2,TRBV6-6,TRBJ2-7,NA,TGTGCCGGAATTCAGGGACTACAGTACGAGCAGTACTTC,CAGIQGLQYEQYF
NA,TRBV5-1,TRBJ1-1,few,TGCGCCAGCAGCTCCGAAGGACAGCTTGAAGCTTTCTTT,CASSSEGQLEAFF
TRBD1,TRBV7-6,TRBJ2-2,NA,TGTGCCAGCAGCAACCGACAGGGTTCCACCGGGGAGCTGTTTTTT,CASSNRQGSTGELFF
NA,TRBV27,TRBJ1-5,NA,TGTGCCAGCAGTTTATTAGGTCCTGGGGCTCAGCCCCAGCATTTT,CASSLLGPGAQPQHF
NA,TRBV7-2,TRBJ1-1,NA,TGTGCTAGCAGCTTAGTCGGGTACACTGAAGCTTTCTTT,CASSLVGYTEAFF
NA,TRBV5-1,TRBJ1-4,NA,TGCGCCAGCAGCTCGACCCCCGGGGGTGGTGAAAAACTGTTTTTT,CASSSTPGGGEKLFF
TRBD1,TRBV9,TRBJ2-7,NA,TGTGCCAGCAGCGCAGGGACAGGGGCGAACTACGAGCAGTACTTC,CASSAGTGANYEQYF
NA,TRBV5-6,TRBJ1-3,NA,TGTGCCAGCAGCATCTACGGGAGCTCTGGAAACACCATATATTTT,CASSIYGSSGNTIYF
NA,TRBV5-4,TRBJ1-2,few,TGTGCCAGCAGCTTGTACAGGGACCCTATATATAGGGGCTACACCTTC,CASSLYRDPIYRGYTF
NA,TRBV15,TRBJ1-1,NA,NA,CATSILGGKAEAFF
NA,TRBV12-5,TRBJ1-5,NA,TGTGCTAGTGGTTTAGGAGTTCATCAGCCCCAGCATTTT,CASGLGVHQPQHF
TRBD1,TRBV6-5,TRBJ1-5,NA,TGTGCCAGCAGGTACTCGGGTGGACAGGGGGTCCAGCCCCAGCATTTT,CASRYSGGQGVQPQHF
TRBD1,TRBV7-2,TRBJ1-5,NA,TGTGCCAGCAGCTTAGCTAGACAGGGGGCAAATCAGCCCCAGCATTTT,CASSLARQGANQPQHF
TRBD1,TRBV5-4,TRBJ1-2,NA,TGTGCCAGCAGCCTCGACAGGGGGGGAAACTATGGCTACACCTTC,CASSLDRGGNYGYTF
NA,TRBV2,TRBJ1-1,NA,TGTGCCAGCAGCCTAACAGGGAACACTGAAGCTTTCTTT,CASSLTGNTEAFF
TRBD1,TRBV6-1,TRBJ1-3,NA,TGTGCCAGCAGTGAACAAGGGACAGCTGGAAACACCATATATTTT,CASSEQGTAGNTIYF
NA,TRBV27,TRBJ2-2,NA,TGTGCCAGCAGTTGGAGCGGGAACACCGGGGAGCTGTTTTTT,CASSWSGNTGELFF
NA,TRBV5-1,TRBJ2-5,NA,TGCGCCAGCAGCTTCCAGGCCCAAGAGACCCAGTACTTC,CASSFQAQETQYF
TRBD1,TRBV5-8,TRBJ2-7,NA,TGTGCCAGCAGACCCCCTTACCCGGACAGGGACCCCTACGAGCAGTACTTC,CASRPPYPDRDPYEQYF
TRBD1,TRBV28,TRBJ1-5,once,TGTGCCAGCAGGGGACAGGGGGCAAGCAATCAGCCCCAGCATTTT,CASRGQGASNQPQHF
NA,TRBV7-2,TRBJ2-7,NA,TGTGCCAGCAGCTCCTTGGCGGGGACCGTGGGCGAGCAGTACTTC,CASSSLAGTVGEQYF
NA,TRBV6-1,TRBJ1-6,NA,TGTGCCAGCAGTTTTTCAGAGGCTAATTCACCCCTCCACTTT,CASSFSEANSPLHF
NA,TRBV5-1,TRBJ1-4,NA,TGCGCCAGCAGCTTGGGGGGGCTCGACGAAAAACTGTTTTTT,CASSLGGLDEKLFF
NA,TRBV7-8,TRBJ1-3,NA,TGTGCCAGCAGCTTGCTTCGATTGCCGAGCTCTGGAAACACCATATATTTT,CASSLLRLPSSGNTIYF
TRBD1,TRBV11-3,TRBJ2-1,NA,TGTGCCAGCAGCGGCCGGACAGGGGAGAATGAGCAGTTCTTC,CASSGRTGENEQFF
NA,TRBV6-5,TRBJ1-2,NA,TGTGTCACCCGGGGCTATGGCTACACCTTC,CVTRGYGYTF
TRBD1,TRBV5-1,TRBJ1-3,NA,TGCGCCAGCAGCTTGGGGGACAGATGGGTCTCTGGAAACACCATATATTTT,CASSLGDRWVSGNTIYF